This T cell receptor beta chain was sequenced during a study of response to subunit inactivated influenza vaccine. TCRdb reanalysed the RT-PCR reads using MiXCR and keeps one entry per CDR3 protein. The sample holds more than 200,000 distinct CDR3 sequences; more than 10% are singletons and the top ten take under 10%. V lost 2 bases and J 4 bases, leaving 12 bases between the germline ends. Germline V lookup: CDR1 LGHDT, CDR2 YNNKEL (reference sequence). The CDR3 runs 14 residues. The sample consisted of non-naive T cells sorted from PBMCs, taken around 15 days before vaccination. This TCR derives from a man aged 50 to 60 who received an inactivated influenza vaccine. This sequence joins TRBV3-1 and TRBJ2-7, with TRBD1 as a possible D gene (7 bases). The CDR3 coding sequence is TGTGCCAGCAGCCAAACGACAGGGAGGTACGAGCAGTACTTC. Protein product: CASSQTTGRYEQYF.